These T cell receptor beta chains were read from a single sample in a study of CD8+ T cells in alopecia areata. Sequencing used immunoSEQ multiplex PCR; TCRdb keeps in-frame clones, though not all of them. The sample consists of approximately 190,000 clones, about three fifths of them appearing once. Sequenced material: CD4+ T cells sorted from blood, taken at week 24, from a patient treated with tofacitinib. Receptors were obtained from a human donor with alopecia areata. Each CDR3 is given with its conserved first and last residue. A D gene is named only where the DNA matches it firmly. The listing skips clone size in some rows; elsewhere it reads once, few, many or a size class.

V,J,D,size,DNA,CDR3
TRBV5-4,TRBJ2-7,.,few,TGTGCCAGCAGCTCCCTCGGGACCCACAGCTCCTACGAGCAGTACTTC,CASSSLGTHSSYEQYF
TRBV4-3,TRBJ2-1,TRBD2,many,TGCGCCAGCAGCCAAGATCTTGGCGGGAGGGCCCACAATGAGCAGTTCTTC,CASSQDLGGRAHNEQFF
TRBV30,TRBJ1-1,.,few,TGTGCCTGGAGTCTCAGGGAGGGGACTGAAGCTTTCTTT,CAWSLREGTEAFF
TRBV7-9,TRBJ1-2,TRBD1,.,TGTGCCAGCAGCGCCGGGACAGGGGTTGATTTGGATGGCTACACCTTC,CASSAGTGVDLDGYTF
TRBV10-3,TRBJ1-5,TRBD1,.,TGTGCCATCAGTGCTGTCACAGGGGGCAATCAGCCCCAGCATTTT,CAISAVTGGNQPQHF
TRBV2,TRBJ1-3,TRBD1,.,TGTGCCAGCAGTGAGGACAGGGGAGCTGGAAACACCATATATTTT,CASSEDRGAGNTIYF
TRBV4-3,TRBJ1-5,.,.,TGCGCCAGCAGCCAAGACTATAGCAATCAGCCCCAGCATTTT,CASSQDYSNQPQHF
TRBV30,TRBJ1-2,.,.,TGTGCCTGGAGTTCGCGCAACTATGGCTACACCTTC,CAWSSRNYGYTF
TRBV29-1,TRBJ2-4,TRBD2,few,TGCAGCGTTGAAGATGGGACTAGCGGAAACATTCAGTACTTC,CSVEDGTSGNIQYF
TRBV18,TRBJ2-5,.,once,TGTGCCAGCTCACCTTCCATCCTACAAGAGACCCAGTACTTC,CASSPSILQETQYF
TRBV4-1,TRBJ1-2,.,.,TGCGCCAGCAGCCAAGAAGCCTCATTCAACTATGGCTACACCTTC,CASSQEASFNYGYTF
TRBV5-6,TRBJ1-5,TRBD1,.,TGTGCCAGCAGCTCCTCAAGGACAGGGTGGAAGACCCAGCATTTT,CASSSSRTGWKTQHF
TRBV29-1,TRBJ2-5,TRBD1,few,TGCAGCGTTGGCAGGGGGCCTCCGGAGACCCAGTACTTC,CSVGRGPPETQYF
TRBV4-3,TRBJ2-1,.,few,TGCGCCAGCAGCCAAAAAGTTAGGATAAATGAGCAGTTCTTC,CASSQKVRINEQFF
TRBV5-4,TRBJ2-2,TRBD2,.,TGTGCCAGCAGCAACCTGAAAGCGGGGGCCGGGGAGCTGTTTTTT,CASSNLKAGAGELFF
TRBV28,TRBJ1-1,TRBD1,.,TGTGCCAGCAGTTTGGCGGGACAGGGAGGGACTGAAGCTTTCTTT,CASSLAGQGGTEAFF
TRBV30,TRBJ1-2,TRBD1,.,TGTGCCTGGGAAAACAGGGGGCCGAACTATGGCTACACCTTC,CAWENRGPNYGYTF
TRBV28,TRBJ2-1,TRBD2,.,TGTGCCAGCACCAACGGGCGGGAGTTTTGGAATGAGCAGTTCTTC,CASTNGREFWNEQFF
TRBV27,TRBJ1-2,.,.,TGTGCCAGCAGTACGGGGGAGGGACATGGCTACACCTTC,CASSTGEGHGYTF
TRBV19,TRBJ1-1,.,.,TGTGCCAGCTCAGGACAGTTGAACACTGAAGCTTTCTTT,CASSGQLNTEAFF
TRBV7-2,TRBJ2-1,.,once,TGTGCCAGCAGCTTAGGTCACCATGAGCAGTTCTTC,CASSLGHHEQFF
TRBV2,TRBJ2-1,.,.,TGTGCCAGCAGACCCGGGCCCACGGGGGAGCAGTTCTTC,CASRPGPTGEQFF
TRBV15,TRBJ2-7,TRBD2,.,TGTGCCACCAGCGGAGGACTAGCGGGGTTCTACGAGCAGTACTTC,CATSGGLAGFYEQYF
TRBV11-1,TRBJ2-5,.,.,TGTGCCAGCAGCTTATTGAGGGACCAAGAGACCCAGTACTTC,CASSLLRDQETQYF
TRBV29-1,TRBJ1-2,TRBD1,.,TGCAGCGTTTCGATAGGCTCTGGACAGGGAAGGAATGGCTACACCTTC,CSVSIGSGQGRNGYTF
TRBV6-5,TRBJ2-7,TRBD2,.,TGTGCCAGCTCACGGGGGGGAGCCTACGAGCAGTACTTC,CASSRGGAYEQYF